Below, 15 T cell receptor beta chains from the same sample are listed, as sequenced in a study of CD8 T cells in ankylosing spondylitis. Each CDR3 protein is one row after TCRdb ran MiXCR on the 5' RACE reads. The data contain 200,000 or so distinct CDR3 sequences, 10% to 15% of them singletons. Sample: blood, either unsorted or a sorted T cell fraction (not recorded which). These TCRs come from a female donor with ankylosing spondylitis or in good health (not recorded which).

This clonotype came up many times. The chain carries TRBV7-9 and TRBJ2-1; TRBD2 agrees at 11 bases. This CDR3 spans 17 amino acids. Germline CDR1 reads SEHNR; CDR2 reads FQNEAQ (reference sequence). V shed 6 bases, J shed 7 bases, and the junction held 14 bases outside the gene matches. The CDR3 region has the DNA TGTGCCAGCAGTCCTAAAATAGCGGGAGGGCCTTCAAATGAGCAGTTCTTC. This encodes CASSPKIAGGPSNEQFF.

Here the CDR3 DNA reads TGCGCCAGCAGCTTGGGACTAGCGGGGCCAAGCTCCTACAATGAGCAGTTCTTC. It translates to CASSLGLAGPSSYNEQFF. This rearrangement joins TRBV5-1 to TRBJ2-1; 11 bases align to TRBD2. The CDR3 is made up of 18 amino acids. Germline V gene lookup returns CDR1 SGHRS and CDR2 YFSETQ. V was pared by 0 bases and J by 0 bases, with 5 bases of the junction left unmatched.

This clonotype was counted between two and nine times. The chain is built from TRBV12-3 or TRBV12-4 and TRBJ1-6; 7 nucleotides match TRBD1. V dropped 6 bases and J dropped 7; count of bases not matched to a gene: 6. The CDR3 length is 14 residues. Written as DNA, the CDR3 is TGTGCCAGCAGGCTGACAGGGATGAATTCACCCCTCCACTTT. Encoded protein: CASRLTGMNSPLHF.

About this clonotype: An end of the junction differs from the germline gene, which may be a read error. The chain recombines TRBV5-1 with TRBJ2-2, with 10 bases that match TRBD2. The CDR3 runs to 15 residues. Germline V gives CDR1 SGHRS, CDR2 YFSETQ. CDR3 sequence: CASSLSLAGDGELVF. The DNA for the CDR3 is TGCGCCAGCAGCTTGTCGCTAGCGGGAGACGGGGAGCTGGTTTTT. Drawing the rest from reference TRBV5-1 and TRBJ2-2, the complete variable domain is KAGVTQTPRYLIKTRGQQVTLSCSPISGHRSVSWYQQTPGQGLQFLFEYFSETQRNKGNFPGRFSGRQFSNSRSEMNVSTLELGDSALYLCASSLSLAGDGELVFGEGSRLTVL.

This clonotype was observed many times. The chain combines TRBV7-2 with TRBJ1-6, with 7 nucleotides matching TRBD1. This CDR3 has 14 residues. Germline CDR1 reads SGHTA; CDR2 reads FQGNSA. The V and J ends lost 5 bases and 8 bases, in that order; junction bases with no gene match: 6. CDR3 loop: CASSHSGTDSPLHF. As DNA, the CDR3 is TGTGCCAGCAGCCATTCCGGGACAGATTCACCCCTCCACTTT.

This clonotype was detected ten times or more. J is TRBJ2-7 and V is TRBV4-1, with D possibly being TRBD2 (5 bases). This CDR3 contains 13 residues. The germline gives CDR1 MGHRA, CDR2 YSYEKL. V was cut by 3 bases and J by 5 bases, with 11 bases left in between. CDR3 bases: TGCGCCAGCAGCCAGAGCGGCTGGGACGAGCAGTACTTC. Residues: CASSQSGWDEQYF.

This chain connects TRBV7-8 to TRBJ2-2, with D perhaps matching TRBD1 (6 bases). The CDR3 runs 17 residues. Germline V gives CDR1 SGHVS, CDR2 FQNEAQ. The germline V and J ends were trimmed by 2 bases and 4 bases, with 17 bases remaining between them. CDR3 nucleotides: TGTGCCAGCAGCTTAACGGTGCAGGGGCGCGTCACCGGGGAGCTGTTTTTT. Protein: CASSLTVQGRVTGELFF.

The genes are TRBV5-5 and TRBJ2-7; possibly TRBD1 for D (5 bases). V was shortened by 4 bases and J by 2 bases, with 10 bases between the two germline ends. Germline V gene data show CDR1 as SGHKS and CDR2 as YYEKEE (reference sequence). The CDR3 is 13 amino acids. The CDR3 region is CASSLQGPYEQYF. DNA for the CDR3: TGTGCCAGCAGCCTCCAGGGCCCCTACGAGCAGTACTTC.

A few counts support this clonotype. The gene calls are TRBV4-1 and TRBJ2-6, with D perhaps matching TRBD2 (5 bases). Germline CDR1 reads MGHRA; CDR2 reads YSYEKL. The CDR3 is made up of 15 amino acids. V lost 3 bases and J lost 3, with 9 bases in between. The CDR3 here is CASSQPGIGANVLTF. The CDR3 bases are TGCGCCAGCAGCCAGCCGGGGATTGGGGCCAACGTCCTGACTTTC.

This rearrangement joins TRBV24-1 to TRBJ2-3, with D possibly being TRBD2 (6 bases). This CDR3 has 15 amino acids. The V gene lost 3 bases and the J gene lost 2 bases, with 11 bases spanning the gap. Germline V gene data show CDR1 as KGHDR and CDR2 as SFDVKD. DNA of the CDR3: TGTGCCACCAGTGATGCTGCGGGATTCACAGATACGCAGTATTTT. Translation: CATSDAAGFTDTQYF.

This clonotype was detected ten times or more. The rearrangement links TRBV11-2 to TRBJ1-2; D call uncertain. V was clipped by 0 bases and J by 2 bases, with 10 bases between them. Germline V gives CDR1 SGHAT, CDR2 FQNNGV. The CDR3 has 15 amino acids. The CDR3 loop reads CASSLEYGVNYGYTF. DNA for the CDR3: TGTGCCAGCAGCTTAGAATATGGGGTGAACTATGGCTACACCTTC.

This clonotype showed up just a few times. The chain links TRBV7-9 to TRBJ2-7; 9 bases align to TRBD1. CDR3 size: 14 residues. Germline CDR1 reads SEHNR; CDR2 reads FQNEAQ (reference sequence). V shed 5 bases and J 7 bases; nucleotides not matched to a gene: 9. The CDR3 DNA sequence: TGTGCCAGCAGCACCACCCAGACAGGGGGGGAGCAGTACTTC. Its translation: CASSTTQTGGEQYF.

As regards this clonotype: A much larger clonotype is one base distant, so this may be a read error. The genes are TRBV30 and TRBJ1-6, with D hard to call. This CDR3 has 12 residues. Germline CDR1 and CDR2: GTSNPN and SVGIG (reference sequence). CDR3 amino acids: CTWTVGNSPLHF. The CDR3, as DNA: TGTACCTGGACGGTTGGGAATTCACCCCTCCACTTT. The full variable domain, completed using reference TRBV30 and TRBJ1-6, is SQTIHQWPATLVQPVGSPLSLECTVEGTSNPNLYWYRQAAGRGLQLLFYSVGIGQISSEVPQNLSASRPQDRQFILSSKKLLLSDSGFYLCTWTVGNSPLHFGNGTRLTVT.

This clonotype was recorded many times. This chain uses TRBV3-1 with TRBJ2-6; a weak D match, TRBD2 (5 bases). The CDR3 runs to 15 residues. CDR1 and CDR2 from the germline V gene are LGHDT and YNNKEL (reference sequence). V shed 1 base and J shed 4 bases, with 8 bases lying between them. This chain's CDR3 is CASSQGGSGANVLTF. DNA of the CDR3: TGTGCCAGCAGCCAAGGAGGGAGCGGGGCCAACGTCCTGACTTTC. Based on the CDR3 plus reference TRBV3-1 and TRBJ2-6, the full variable domain is DTAVSQTPKYLVTQMGNDKSIKCEQNLGHDTMYWYKQDSKKFLKIMFSYNNKELIINETVPNRFSPKSPDKAHLNLHINSLELGDSAVYFCASSQGGSGANVLTFGAGSRLTVL.

This clonotype was seen at least ten times. The chain combines TRBV30 with TRBJ2-3, with D possibly being TRBD2 (5 bases). The V and J ends lost 0 bases and 6 bases respectively, with 19 bases between them. CDR1 is GTSNPN, CDR2 SVGIG, per germline (reference sequence). This CDR3 region has 16 residues. The chain's CDR3 is CAWSVEASSDSDTQYF. The CDR3, as DNA: TGTGCCTGGAGTGTGGAGGCTAGCTCGGACTCTGATACGCAGTATTTT.